Sequencing of this T cell receptor (beta chain) was carried out in a study of cytomegalovirus exposure and HLA in healthy donors. The germline CDR1 and CDR2 sequences are SGHAT and FQDESV (reference sequence). V gave up 1 base and J gave up 6 bases; unmatched junction bases: 8. The CDR3 sequence is 17 residues long. PCR employed 60 Vbeta and 13 Jbeta primers. Assay: immunoSEQ multiplex PCR; the TCRdb copy retains only in-frame clones and omits some. The repertoire has some 220,000 clones, over 70% of them found once; the top ten carry roughly 2.5%. The sample consisted of PBMCs. This clonotype originated in a woman aged 55-75 years in good health and CMV-seropositive. The chain combines TRBV11-1 with TRBJ2-3; 12 positions agree with TRBD2. The CDR3 region has the DNA TGTGCCAGCAGCTTAGATTTAAGGACTAGCGGGGCGGATACGCAGTATTTT. This encodes CASSLDLRTSGADTQYF.